This T cell receptor beta chain was identified during a study of beta chain features in type 1 diabetes listed by TCRdb under 2018. For context, the study as a whole: Patients and healthy donors did not differ in mean age, gender distribution, total cell number or subset yield. Whereas all 28 donors provided naive and central memory subsets, regulatory and stem cell-like memory subsets were isolated from just 8 patients and about eight healthy donors. In the study, recently diagnosed type 1 diabetes patients and matched healthy donors were compared on the TCRB repertoires of their sorted circulating CD4+ T cell subsets. A total of around 110,000,000 sorted cells were examined across all samples, and RNA yield correlated strongly with the number of cells per subset.

The entire amount of isolated RNA was reverse transcribed using the High Capacity cDNA Reverse Transcription Kit, so the sequenced TCRB transcripts were expressed ones. Deep immunoSEQ sequencing was performed on naive, central memory and regulatory T cell samples, with an average of around 3.5 million total reads per sample. Sorted cells were lysed in RLT buffer, and RNA was extracted using DNase-treated RNeasy Micro or Mini kits according to cell number. To prevent cross-contamination, every cell subset was processed on its own, while patient and healthy donor samples were processed together. Using the immunoSEQ multiplex PCR, TCRB sequences were amplified from cDNA into 87-bp fragments spanning the CDR3 region. Amplicons were sequenced on the Illumina HiSeq platform. On the study's bioinformatics: PCR bias was corrected computationally using synthetic template baselines, and reads within Hamming distance 2 were collapsed, with unmergeable singletons discarded. Reads were aligned against IMGT to assign V, D and J genes, CDR3 length and insertions or deletions at six rearrangement sites. Within each subset, clonotype counts were normalized to the number of sorted cells before true diversity and Gini coefficients were calculated with the tcR R package. Repertoire sharing was quantified using the overlap coefficient calculated on TCRB nucleotide sequences. Out-of-frame TCRB sequences from naive cells were analyzed as a proxy for the pre-selection repertoire. The source is immuneACCESS, and TCRdb retained only in-frame sequences with V and J called. Part of the clones is not carried over; for the studies checked, unresolved V genes explain less than half of this, and the remainder is unexplained. V and J calls and clone size are copied from that table; D and trimming were computed from the DNA. The table for this sample lists hundreds of thousands of clones; around 30% of them were counted only once. The ten largest clones represent 0.05% to 0.065% of the sample.

Regarding this clone: Its cognate antigen has yet to be identified. One base away there is no much larger clone; base qualities are not given.

Measured from the cysteine to the phenylalanine, the CDR3 is 17 residues long. Just CDR3 DNA is preserved here, 51 bases in frame from base 1. Points the paper makes about the study in general: Naive, central memory and regulatory TCRB repertoires appeared more similar among patients than among healthy donors. PCR may preferentially amplify shorter templates, but because patient and control samples were amplified and corrected together, any resulting skew would affect both groups equally. Type 1 diabetes patients showed a moderate but significant shortening of TCRB CDR3 length in all four CD4+ subsets. Because the HLA sub-analyses included only small numbers of individuals, any influence of HLA type on TCRB rearrangement was left unresolved. Because cDNA rather than genomic DNA was sequenced, highly expressing activated cells could have been over-represented, although no difference in activation and CD3 levels was found between groups. Fewer insertions and more nucleotide deletions at VDJ recombination sites were observed in patients with type 1 diabetes, implying thymic rearrangement abnormalities.

Each donor gave one peripheral blood draw, averaging about 120 mL, which was collected into heparinised tubes. Naive, central memory, regulatory and stem cell-like memory CD4+ T cells were sorted on a BD FACSAria II using a panel including CD45RO, CCR7, CD25, CD127, CD95 and CD27. Every sorted population had a purity above 98%. PBMCs were separated immediately by Lymphoprep density gradient centrifugation and were stained directly, without being cultured. So that batch effects would be minimized, each experiment stained and sorted samples in pairs, pairing one healthy donor with one patient. The rearranged chain carries TRBV21-1 and TRBJ2-5; the table gives TRBD1 as D, unverified against the DNA. TRBV21-1 is tagged as a pseudogene. This receptor was obtained from a young man in good health. Specimen: naive CD4+ T cells from blood. The intended sense of this specimen's cell subset or site label: true naive CD4+ T cells. The sequence in DNA is TGTGCCAGCAGGACCCAGGGGAAGGGTAATCGGCGGGAGACCCAGTACTTC. The resulting protein is CASRTQGKGNRRETQYF.